The present TCR beta chain was sequenced within a study of blood T cell repertoires in COVID-19. Trimming removed 2 bases at V and 3 bases at J, with 10 bases between. Per germline, CDR1 KGHSH and CDR2 LQKENI. The CDR3 runs 14 residues. Clones were read by immunoSEQ multiplex PCR, and TCRdb kept only the in-frame ones, dropping some. The sample has around 46,000 clones; around 87% are singletons. Sequenced material: peripheral blood. The sequence was obtained from a woman aged 80 or over with COVID-19, enrolled during active disease. The rearrangement joins TRBV18 to TRBJ1-1; TRBD1 might be the D (5 bases). In DNA, the CDR3 is TGTGCCAGCTCACCAGCGGGGGGGGACACTGAAGCTTTCTTT. Its translation is CASSPAGGDTEAFF. Drawing the rest from reference TRBV18 and TRBJ1-1, the complete variable domain is NAGVMQNPRHLVRRRGQEARLRCSPMKGHSHVYWYRQLPEEGLKFMVYLQKENIIDESGMPKERFSAEFPKEGPSILRIQQVVRGDSAAYFCASSPAGGDTEAFFGQGTRLTVV.